Listed here are 5 T cell receptor beta chains from one sample, sequenced in a study of blood T cell repertoires in COVID-19. Measured with immunoSEQ multiplex PCR; TCRdb has only the in-frame clones, and not every one. The sample lists about 250,000 clones, 88% seen once, with around 1.5% in the top ten. Sequenced sample: peripheral blood. These receptors all come from a man aged 80 or over with acute or convalescent COVID-19.

This chain connects TRBV7-9 to TRBJ1-4, with 7 nucleotides matching TRBD1. The V segment lost 5 bases and the J segment 4 bases; nucleotides outside the gene matches: 4. This CDR3 is built from 14 residues. The germline gives CDR1 SEHNR, CDR2 FQNEAQ (reference sequence). The CDR3 region is CASSPGTVNEKLFF. CDR3 DNA sequence: TGTGCCAGCAGCCCCGGGACAGTTAATGAAAAACTGTTTTTT.

In its sample, this clone was seen once. The chain has TRBV24-1 and TRBJ1-3, with 7 bases that match TRBD1. The J segment lost 2 bases and the V segment lost 3 bases, leaving 6 bases of the junction unmatched. The CDR3 covers 16 residues. Germline V gene data show CDR1 as KGHDR and CDR2 as SFDVKD. CDR3 in DNA: TGTGCCACCAGTGATCGGGACAGAAAACCTGGAAACACCATATATTTT. This sequence encodes CATSDRDRKPGNTIYF.

J is TRBJ1-2 and V is TRBV5-5, with 7 bases lining up with TRBD1. In germline, CDR1 is SGHKS, CDR2 YYEKEE (reference sequence). Trimming took 4 bases from V and 2 from J; bases not matched to a gene: 5. The CDR3 has 14 residues. Written as DNA, the CDR3 is TGTGCCAGCAGCCTTATGGGACAGAACTATGGCTACACCTTC. This gives the protein CASSLMGQNYGYTF.

This chain joins TRBV3-1 (or the pseudogene TRBV3-2) and TRBJ2-3; 9 positions match TRBD2. Germline-derived CDR1 and CDR2 are LGHDT and YNNKEL (reference sequence). Losses at the gene ends were 0 bases for V and 5 bases for J; bases not matched to a gene: 6. This CDR3 is 16 amino acids long. The CDR3 region is CASSQDLSGGLDTQYF. The CDR3, as DNA: TGTGCCAGCAGCCAAGATTTAAGCGGGGGGTTAGATACGCAGTATTTT.

The chain joins TRBV7-9 to TRBJ1-2, with D unresolved. Germline CDR1 reads SEHNR; CDR2 reads FQNEAQ (reference sequence). The CDR3 is made up of 15 amino acids. The germline V and J ends were trimmed by 8 bases and 5 bases, with 21 bases remaining between them. CDR3 amino acids: CASSGEGNGRYGYTF. The CDR3 DNA reads TGTGCCAGCTCCGGGGAAGGAAACGGACGATATGGCTACACCTTC.